Listed below are T cell receptor beta chains from one sample, sequenced in a study of OX40 agonist ivuxolimab in advanced cancers. Profiling relied on immunoSEQ multiplex PCR, and the TCRdb table lists in-frame clones only, not all of them. The data contain about 54,000 clones, 85% to 95% of them singletons. The specimen comprised CD4+ or CD8+ T cells sorted from blood, sampled in a trial of the OX40 agonist ivuxolimab. These receptors all come from an adult with an advanced solid tumor such as melanoma, head and neck, liver or kidney cancer. Each CDR3 is given with its conserved first and last residue. The D gene is left open where the match is weak. A clone size is listed for some rows: how often the clone was seen (once, few, many), or a class if it is expanded.

v_gene	j_gene	d_gene	abundance	CDR3aa	CDR3nt
TRBV18	TRBJ2-7	TRBD2	NA	CASSLEGRDYYEQYF	TGTGCCAGCTCACTTGAGGGGCGGGACTACTACGAGCAGTACTTC
TRBV30	TRBJ1-1	TRBD1	NA	CAWAGDRVLNTEAFF	TGTGCCTGGGCGGGGGACAGAGTCCTGAACACTGAAGCTTTCTTT
TRBV7-8	TRBJ2-7	NA	NA	CASSPGTLDYEQYF	TGTGCCAGCAGCCCCGGGACTTTGGACTACGAGCAGTACTTC
TRBV4-3	TRBJ1-1	NA	NA	CASSQDPGLNTEAFF	TGCGCCAGCAGCCAAGATCCGGGGCTGAACACTGAAGCTTTCTTT
TRBV6-5	TRBJ1-2	NA	NA	CASTPMAGPPYGYTF	TGTGCCAGCACCCCGATGGCCGGGCCCCCCTATGGCTACACCTTC
TRBV7-9	TRBJ1-6	NA	few	CASSLGAGINSPLHF	TGTGCCAGCAGCTTAGGCGCAGGGATTAATTCACCCCTCCACTTT
TRBV20-1	TRBJ1-1	NA	NA	CSVKDGEAFF	TGCAGTGTTAAGGACGGTGAAGCTTTCTTT
TRBV13	TRBJ2-3	TRBD2	few	CASSLRSSGSTDTQYF	TGTGCCAGCAGCTTAAGGTCTAGCGGTAGCACAGATACGCAGTATTTT
TRBV9	TRBJ1-1	TRBD1	NA	CASSVGDRVNTEAFF	TGTGCCAGCAGCGTAGGGGACAGGGTGAACACTGAAGCTTTCTTT
TRBV6-1	TRBJ2-6	NA	NA	CASSGAQWEQSRANVLTF	TGTGCCAGCAGTGGTGCCCAGTGGGAACAAAGTCGGGCCAACGTCCTGACTTTC
TRBV4-3	TRBJ2-1	NA	NA	CASSQETSRGLEYNEQFF	TGCGCCAGCAGCCAAGAGACCTCCCGCGGACTTGAGTACAATGAGCAGTTCTTC
TRBV7-6	TRBJ2-1	TRBD1	NA	CASSFSPGGSNEQFF	TGTGCCAGCAGCTTTAGCCCAGGGGGCTCAAATGAGCAGTTCTTC
TRBV5-6	TRBJ1-2	NA	NA	CASSSTGTNYGYTF	TGTGCCAGCAGTTCTACAGGGACCAACTATGGCTACACCTTC
TRBV29-1	TRBJ2-7	TRBD1	NA	CSVETGGNSYEQYF	TGCAGCGTTGAGACAGGGGGCAACTCCTACGAGCAGTACTTC
TRBV27	TRBJ2-3	NA	once	CASKLLGGTDTQYF	TGTGCCAGTAAGCTCCTGGGAGGTACAGATACGCAGTATTTT
TRBV7-2	TRBJ2-7	TRBD2	NA	CASSSTSGESYEQYF	TGTGCCAGCAGCTCCACTAGCGGGGAATCCTACGAGCAGTACTTC
TRBV29-1	TRBJ2-5	TRBD2	NA	CSVGGLAGVRAGAQYF	TGCAGCGTTGGAGGACTAGCGGGAGTAAGGGCCGGGGCCCAGTACTTC
TRBV7-8	TRBJ2-7	TRBD1	once	CASSLGQGKNEQYF	TGTGCCAGCAGCTTAGGACAGGGGAAGAACGAGCAGTACTTC
TRBV2	TRBJ2-1	NA	NA	CATRPGALFSEQFF	TGTGCCACCCGGCCCGGGGCACTTTTCAGTGAGCAGTTCTTC
TRBV4-2	TRBJ1-1	NA	NA	CASSQVLGGNTEAFF	TGTGCCAGCAGCCAAGTTTTAGGGGGGAACACTGAAGCTTTCTTT
TRBV6-1	TRBJ1-5	NA	NA	CASSEQADSNQPQHF	TGTGCCAGCAGTGAACAGGCTGATAGCAATCAGCCCCAGCATTTT
TRBV28	TRBJ2-5	TRBD1	NA	CASRMWDRDRETQYF	TGTGCCAGCCGGATGTGGGACAGGGATCGAGAGACCCAGTACTTC
TRBV27	TRBJ2-1	TRBD2	NA	CATERSGDNEQFF	TGTGCCACCGAAAGGAGCGGGGACAATGAGCAGTTCTTC
TRBV27	TRBJ1-3	NA	NA	CASSSGYSSGNTIYF	TGTGCCAGCAGTTCTGGGTACAGCTCTGGAAACACCATATATTTT
TRBV6-6	TRBJ1-1	NA	NA	CASSELYLGNTEAFF	TGTGCCAGCAGCGAACTTTATTTGGGTAACACTGAAGCTTTCTTT
TRBV27	TRBJ2-7	NA	once	CASSLSGTITYEQYF	TGTGCCAGCAGTTTATCCGGGACAATTACCTACGAGCAGTACTTC
TRBV7-9	TRBJ2-2	NA	once	CASSFREDTGELFF	TGTGCCAGCAGCTTCAGGGAGGACACCGGGGAGCTGTTTTTT
TRBV7-2	TRBJ2-7	NA	NA	CASSSHYEQYF	TGTGCCAGCAGCTCTCACTACGAGCAGTACTTC
TRBV27	TRBJ2-3	NA	NA	CASRSPRPVDPGADTQYF	TGTGCCAGCAGGTCACCCCGCCCGGTGGACCCCGGGGCAGATACGCAGTATTTT
TRBV27	TRBJ2-7	NA	NA	CASSFGHINEQYF	TGTGCCAGCAGTTTCGGACATATCAACGAGCAGTACTTC
TRBV7-2	TRBJ2-7	NA	NA	CASSPRQGGRYEQYF	TGTGCCAGCAGCCCTCGACAGGGAGGACGCTACGAGCAGTACTTC
TRBV9	TRBJ2-2	NA	NA	CASTPFRGTTGELFF	TGTGCCAGCACCCCCTTCCGAGGAACCACCGGGGAGCTGTTTTTT
TRBV11-2	TRBJ2-7	NA	NA	CASSLGPGQSYEQYF	TGTGCCAGCAGCTTAGGGCCAGGGCAAAGTTACGAGCAGTACTTC
TRBV6-6	TRBJ2-3	NA	NA	CASSNTDTQYF	TGTGCCAGCAGTAACACAGATACGCAGTATTTT
TRBV28	TRBJ2-1	TRBD2	NA	CASSLLGSGENNEQFF	TGTGCCAGCAGTTTATTAGGTAGCGGGGAAAACAATGAGCAGTTCTTC
TRBV6-6	TRBJ2-7	NA	NA	CASSYGAANYEQYF	TGTGCCAGCAGTTACGGAGCAGCAAACTACGAGCAGTACTTC
TRBV9	TRBJ2-1	TRBD1	once	CASRGQDGSYNEQFF	TGTGCCAGCAGAGGACAGGATGGCTCCTACAATGAGCAGTTCTTC
TRBV9	TRBJ1-1	NA	NA	CASSVGYGGEAFF	TGTGCCAGCAGCGTAGGGTATGGCGGTGAAGCTTTCTTT
TRBV30	TRBJ2-1	TRBD2	once	CAWSVGGSWEQFF	TGTGCCTGGAGTGTGGGCGGGAGCTGGGAGCAGTTCTTC
TRBV7-9	TRBJ2-7	NA	NA	CASSLFRDGSYEQYF	TGTGCCAGCAGCTTATTCAGGGACGGCTCCTACGAGCAGTACTTC
TRBV30	TRBJ2-3	NA	NA	CAWSVGQGSPTDTQYF	TGTGCCTGGAGTGTAGGGCAGGGATCGCCCACAGATACGCAGTATTTT
TRBV6-5	TRBJ2-7	TRBD2	NA	CASRQLAGGTYEQYF	TGTGCCAGCAGACAACTGGCGGGAGGAACCTACGAGCAGTACTTC
TRBV7-2	TRBJ2-7	NA	few	CASSLEDSYYEQYF	TGTGCCAGCAGCTTGGAGGACAGCTACTACGAGCAGTACTTC
TRBV6-5	TRBJ1-3	NA	NA	CASSPGMGNTIYF	TGTGCCAGCAGCCCAGGGATGGGAAACACCATATATTTT
TRBV4-2	TRBJ1-4	NA	NA	CASSQAPLGHEKLFF	TGTGCCAGCAGCCAAGCCCCACTAGGCCATGAAAAACTGTTTTTT
TRBV27	TRBJ1-1	NA	NA	CASRTMNTEAFF	TGTGCCAGTAGGACAATGAACACTGAAGCTTTCTTT
TRBV9	TRBJ2-7	NA	NA	CASSSLGDEQYF	TGTGCCAGCAGCTCATTAGGGGACGAGCAGTACTTC
TRBV5-4	TRBJ2-1	NA	NA	CASSRRTWNEQFF	TGTGCCAGCAGCCGACGGACTTGGAATGAGCAGTTCTTC
TRBV4-3	TRBJ1-4	NA	once	CASSQAPQEFEKLFF	TGCGCCAGCAGCCAAGCTCCTCAAGAGTTTGAAAAACTGTTTTTT
TRBV7-2	TRBJ2-3	TRBD1	NA	CASSTFPGQGNTDTQYF	TGTGCCAGCAGCACTTTCCCGGGACAGGGAAACACAGATACGCAGTATTTT
TRBV4-1	TRBJ1-1	NA	NA	CASSQDVTGQNTEAFF	TGCGCCAGCAGCCAAGACGTAACAGGGCAGAACACTGAAGCTTTCTTT